The 2 T cell receptor beta chains below were found in one sample sequenced in a study of T cell changes during pregnancy in multiple sclerosis (dated by TCRdb to the late 2010s). Libraries came from the immunoSEQ multiplex PCR assay. What TCRdb holds here is the immuneACCESS table cut down to in-frame rearrangements. Part of the clones is not present; checked against another copy, under half of the missing clones reflect an unresolved V gene, and the others are unexplained. Here the sample has tens of thousands of clones; roughly 89% occur a single time. The biggest ten clones account for around 0.6% of the sample. Material: CD4+ T cells from peripheral blood mononuclear cells, obtained in the first trimester of pregnancy. The origin of the receptors is a female donor with multiple sclerosis, enrolled in a pregnancy study.

The table lists this clone with a count of one. The chain recombines TRBV11-2 with TRBJ1-2; no reliable D call. With 5 bases removed from V and 7 bases from J, the gap between germline ends came to 11 bases. The germline CDR1 and CDR2 sequences are SGHAT and FQNNGV. The CDR3 consists of 12 residues. The CDR3 reads CASSRREFGYTF. For the CDR3, the DNA is TGTGCCAGCAGCCGGCGGGAGTTTGGCTACACCTTC. Complete variable domain (other parts from reference TRBV11-2 and TRBJ1-2): EAGVAQSPRYKIIEKRQSVAFWCNPISGHATLYWYQQILGQGPKLLIQFQNNGVVDDSQLPKDRFSAERLKGVDSTLKIQPAKLEDSAVYLCASSRREFGYTFGSGTRLTVV.

The chain joins TRBV28 to TRBJ2-1; TRBD2 matches at 7 bases. The CDR3 sequence is 14 residues long. Germline V gene lookup returns CDR1 MDHEN and CDR2 SYDVKM. V was pared by 2 bases and J by 10 bases, with 8 bases of the junction left unmatched. CDR3 region: CASSLGGLVSEQFF. In DNA form, the CDR3 reads TGTGCCAGCAGTTTAGGCGGACTAGTATCAGAGCAGTTCTTC.